This T cell receptor (beta chain) was recorded in a study of T cell repertoires in cytomegalovirus infection. Via MiXCR, TCRdb re-called the reads, giving one row per CDR3 protein. This table holds over 300,000 distinct CDR3 sequences, 15% to 20% found once. Germline V gives CDR1 MDHEN, CDR2 SYDVKM. J was trimmed by 3 bases and V by 5 bases; bases with no gene match: 13. This CDR3 is built from 17 residues. The TCR was taken from a human donor in good health (CMV status not recorded). Some clones in this sample may be carry-over from other donors' samples. This chain joins TRBV28 and TRBJ2-1, with 7 bases fitting TRBD1. Sample: PBMCs. CDR3 amino acids: CASSRDADRNYYNEQFF. CDR3 bases: TGTGCCAGCAGTCGGGATGCGGACAGGAACTACTACAATGAGCAGTTCTTC.